The present TCR beta chain was sequenced within a study of PD-1 blockade in classical Hodgkin lymphoma. Notes on the study in general: Relapsed/refractory patients reportedly had the lowest baseline TCR diversity, below newly diagnosed patients, who were below healthy donors. CD4+ TCR diversity, unlike CD8+, climbed significantly by C4D1. Patients were excluded if nivolumab began under 1 year after ASCT (the autologous transplant). Complete responders had baseline diversity similar to newly diagnosed patients.

Method: immunoSEQ multiplex PCR; TCRdb's copy keeps in-frame clones and lacks some. This sample carries tens of thousands of clones, 84% of them seen once, and the ten largest clones take approximately 1.8%. This clone was seen a handful of times. As yet, its antigen is unknown. Each and every patient relapsed after autologous stem cell transplantation, and patients got differing brentuximab vedotin exposure. Magnetic depletion of unwanted cells isolated CD4+ T cells from thawed PBMCs. Source: CD4+ T cells from blood, taken at baseline. This receptor was taken from a human donor with classical Hodgkin lymphoma.

CDR3 sequence reads: CASSAVGVLSNQPQHF. DNA for the CDR3: TGTGCCAGCAGTGCGGTCGGGGTTCTGAGCAATCAGCCCCAGCATTTT. The chain links TRBV2 to TRBJ1-5; D is ambiguous. V lost 4 bases and J lost 1, with 14 bases in between. The CDR3 consists of 16 residues. Germline loops: CDR1 SNHLY, CDR2 FYNNEI.